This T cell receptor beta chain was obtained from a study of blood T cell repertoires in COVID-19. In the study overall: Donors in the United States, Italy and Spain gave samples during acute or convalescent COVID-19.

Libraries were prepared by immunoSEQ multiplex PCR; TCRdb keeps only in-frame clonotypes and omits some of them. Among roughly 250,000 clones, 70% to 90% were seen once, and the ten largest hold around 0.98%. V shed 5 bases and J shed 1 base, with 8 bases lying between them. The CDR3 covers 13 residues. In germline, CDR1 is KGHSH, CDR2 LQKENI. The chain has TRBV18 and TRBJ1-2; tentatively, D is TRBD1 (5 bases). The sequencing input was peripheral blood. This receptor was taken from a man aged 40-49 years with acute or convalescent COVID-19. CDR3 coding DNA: TGTGCCAGCTCATCCAGGGATAACTATGGCTACACCTTC. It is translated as CASSSRDNYGYTF.